The clone carrying this T cell receptor beta chain was counted many times. The data belong to a study of regulatory T cells in long-lasting Graves disease. Building the TCR beta libraries relied on iRepertoire HTBI primers, and CDR3 regions underwent Arm-PCR. TCRdb called the multiplex PCR reads again in MiXCR, with one record for every CDR3 protein. There are approximately 400,000 distinct CDR3 sequences in the sample; about 20% occur only once, and less than 25% lies in the top ten. The CDR3 sequence is 13 residues long. The germline V and J ends were trimmed by 7 bases and 8 bases, with 17 bases remaining between them. Time point: persistent/refractory GD, antithyroid drugs over 5 years with positive TRAb. PBMC RNA was the source of the TCR library.

The input for sequencing was peripheral blood mononuclear cells (PBMCs), taken when the disease was refractory, from a patient treated with antithyroid drugs. The chain has TRBV12-3 or TRBV12-4 and TRBJ1-2; D is possibly TRBD1 (5 bases). The receptor was derived from a female donor with Graves disease. Here the CDR3 reads CASNLKRGEGYTF. The CDR3, as DNA: TGTGCCAGCAACCTAAAGAGGGGAGAGGGCTACACCTTC.